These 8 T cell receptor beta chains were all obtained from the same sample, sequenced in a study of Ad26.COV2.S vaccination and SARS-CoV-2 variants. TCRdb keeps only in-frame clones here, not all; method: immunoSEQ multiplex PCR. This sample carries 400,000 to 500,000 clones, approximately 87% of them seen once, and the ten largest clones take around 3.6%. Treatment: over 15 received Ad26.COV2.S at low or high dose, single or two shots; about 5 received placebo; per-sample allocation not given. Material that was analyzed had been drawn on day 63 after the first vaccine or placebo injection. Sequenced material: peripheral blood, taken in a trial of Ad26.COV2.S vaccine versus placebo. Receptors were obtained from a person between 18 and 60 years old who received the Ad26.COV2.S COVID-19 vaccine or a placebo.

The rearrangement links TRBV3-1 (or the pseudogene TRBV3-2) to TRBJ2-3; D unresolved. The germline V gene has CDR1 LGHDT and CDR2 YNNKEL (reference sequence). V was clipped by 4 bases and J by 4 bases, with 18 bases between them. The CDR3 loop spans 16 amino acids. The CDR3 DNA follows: TGTGCCAGCAGCCTCCAAGAAGGGCTACCTTCAGATACGCAGTATTTT. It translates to CASSLQEGLPSDTQYF.

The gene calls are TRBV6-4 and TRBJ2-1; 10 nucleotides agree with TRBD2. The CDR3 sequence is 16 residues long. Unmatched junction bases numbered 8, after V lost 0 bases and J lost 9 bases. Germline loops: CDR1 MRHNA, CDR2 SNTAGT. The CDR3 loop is CASSDSPGTSAGEQFF. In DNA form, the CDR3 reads TGTGCCAGCAGTGACTCACCCGGGACTAGCGCCGGTGAGCAGTTCTTC.

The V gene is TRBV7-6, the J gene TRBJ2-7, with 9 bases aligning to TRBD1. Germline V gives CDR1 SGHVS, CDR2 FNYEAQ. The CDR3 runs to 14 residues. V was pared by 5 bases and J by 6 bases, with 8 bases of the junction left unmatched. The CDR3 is CASSPQGQGSEQYF. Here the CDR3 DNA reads TGTGCCAGCAGCCCACAGGGACAGGGCTCCGAGCAGTACTTC.

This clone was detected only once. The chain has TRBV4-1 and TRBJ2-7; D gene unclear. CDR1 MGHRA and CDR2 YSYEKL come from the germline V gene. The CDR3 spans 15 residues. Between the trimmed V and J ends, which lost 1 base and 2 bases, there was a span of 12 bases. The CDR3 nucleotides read TGCGCCAGCAGCCAAGGGCCGGAATTGGCCTACGAGCAGTACTTC. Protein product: CASSQGPELAYEQYF.

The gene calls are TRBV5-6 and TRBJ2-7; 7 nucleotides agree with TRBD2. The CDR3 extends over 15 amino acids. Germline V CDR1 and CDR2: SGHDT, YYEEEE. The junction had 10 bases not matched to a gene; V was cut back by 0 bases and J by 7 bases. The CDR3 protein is CASSLDRLAVFEQYF. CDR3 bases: TGTGCCAGCAGCTTGGATAGGCTAGCGGTGTTTGAGCAGTACTTC.

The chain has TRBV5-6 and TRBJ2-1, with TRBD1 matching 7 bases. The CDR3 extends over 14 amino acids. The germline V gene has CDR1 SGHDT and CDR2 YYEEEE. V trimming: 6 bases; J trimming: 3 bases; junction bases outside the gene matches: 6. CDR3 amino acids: CASINRQGYNEQFF. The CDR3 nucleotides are TGTGCCAGCATTAATCGACAGGGCTACAATGAGCAGTTCTTC.

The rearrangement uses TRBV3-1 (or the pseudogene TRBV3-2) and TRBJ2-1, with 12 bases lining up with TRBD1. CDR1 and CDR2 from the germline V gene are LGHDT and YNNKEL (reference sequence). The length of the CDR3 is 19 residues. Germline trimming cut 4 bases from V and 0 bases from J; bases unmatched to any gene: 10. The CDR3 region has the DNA TGTGCCAGCAGCCCCGTCCCGGGACAGGGGGCGGGCTCCTACAATGAGCAGTTCTTC. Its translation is CASSPVPGQGAGSYNEQFF.

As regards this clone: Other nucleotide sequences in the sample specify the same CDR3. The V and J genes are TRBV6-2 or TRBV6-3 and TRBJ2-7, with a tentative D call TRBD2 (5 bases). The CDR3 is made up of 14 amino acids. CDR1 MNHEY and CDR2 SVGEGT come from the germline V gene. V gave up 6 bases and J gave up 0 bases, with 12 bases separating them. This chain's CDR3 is CASSAGQSSYEQYF. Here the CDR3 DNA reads TGTGCCAGCAGCGCGGGTCAAAGCTCCTACGAGCAGTACTTC.